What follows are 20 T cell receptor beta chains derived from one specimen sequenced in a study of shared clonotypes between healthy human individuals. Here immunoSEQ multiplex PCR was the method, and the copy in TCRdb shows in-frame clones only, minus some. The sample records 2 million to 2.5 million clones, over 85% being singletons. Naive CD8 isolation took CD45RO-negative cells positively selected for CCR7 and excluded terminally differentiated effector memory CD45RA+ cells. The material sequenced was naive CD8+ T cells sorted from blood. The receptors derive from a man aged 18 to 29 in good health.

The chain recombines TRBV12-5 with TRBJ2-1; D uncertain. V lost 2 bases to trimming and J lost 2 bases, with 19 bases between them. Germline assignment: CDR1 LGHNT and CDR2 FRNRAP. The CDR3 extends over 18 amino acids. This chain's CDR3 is CASGLPYGGEKTYNEQFF. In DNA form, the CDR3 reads TGTGCTAGTGGTTTGCCGTACGGCGGCGAGAAGACCTACAATGAGCAGTTCTTC.

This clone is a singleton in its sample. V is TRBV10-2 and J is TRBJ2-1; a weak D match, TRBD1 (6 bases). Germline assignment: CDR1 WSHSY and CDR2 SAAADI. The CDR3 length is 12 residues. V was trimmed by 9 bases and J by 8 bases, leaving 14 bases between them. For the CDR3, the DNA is TGCGCCAGTGCCGGGACAAGGTATGAGCAGTTCTTC. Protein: CASAGTRYEQFF.

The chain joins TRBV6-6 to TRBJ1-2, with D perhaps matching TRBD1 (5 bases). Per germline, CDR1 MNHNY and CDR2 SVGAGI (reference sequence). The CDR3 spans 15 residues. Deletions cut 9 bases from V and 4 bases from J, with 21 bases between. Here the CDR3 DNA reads TGTGCCAGTCTACACTGGGGAGGGGAGACCTATGGCTACACCTTC. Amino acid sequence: CASLHWGGETYGYTF.

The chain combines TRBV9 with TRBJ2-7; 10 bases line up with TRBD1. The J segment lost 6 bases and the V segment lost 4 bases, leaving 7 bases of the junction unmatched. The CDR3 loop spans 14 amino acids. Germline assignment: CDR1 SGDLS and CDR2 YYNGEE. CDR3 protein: CASSRTGGTGEQYF. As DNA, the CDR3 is TGTGCCAGCAGCAGGACAGGGGGAACGGGCGAGCAGTACTTC.

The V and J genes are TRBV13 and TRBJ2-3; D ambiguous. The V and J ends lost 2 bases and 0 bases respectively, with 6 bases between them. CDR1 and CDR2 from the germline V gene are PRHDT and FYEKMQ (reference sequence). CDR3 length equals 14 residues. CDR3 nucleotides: TGTGCCAGCAGCTTACGGAGTAGCACAGATACGCAGTATTTT. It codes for CASSLRSSTDTQYF.

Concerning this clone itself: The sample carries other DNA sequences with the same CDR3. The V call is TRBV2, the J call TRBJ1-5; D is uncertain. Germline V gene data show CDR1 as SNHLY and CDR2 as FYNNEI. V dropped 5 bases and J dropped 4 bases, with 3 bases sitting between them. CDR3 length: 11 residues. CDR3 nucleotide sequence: TGTGCCAGCAGTCTGAATCAGCCCCAGCATTTT. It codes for CASSLNQPQHF. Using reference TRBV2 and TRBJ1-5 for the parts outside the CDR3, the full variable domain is EPEVTQTPSHQVTQMGQEVILRCVPISNHLYFYWYRQILGQKVEFLVSFYNNEISEKSEIFDDQFSVERPDGSNFTLKIRSTKLEDSAMYFCASSLNQPQHFGDGTRLSIL.

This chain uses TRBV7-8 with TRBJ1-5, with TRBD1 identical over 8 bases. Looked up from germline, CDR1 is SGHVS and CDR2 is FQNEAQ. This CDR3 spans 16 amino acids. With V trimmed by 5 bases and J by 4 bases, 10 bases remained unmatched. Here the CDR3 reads CASSPLGTGLNQPQHF. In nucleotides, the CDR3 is TGTGCCAGCAGCCCACTAGGGACAGGATTGAATCAGCCCCAGCATTTT.

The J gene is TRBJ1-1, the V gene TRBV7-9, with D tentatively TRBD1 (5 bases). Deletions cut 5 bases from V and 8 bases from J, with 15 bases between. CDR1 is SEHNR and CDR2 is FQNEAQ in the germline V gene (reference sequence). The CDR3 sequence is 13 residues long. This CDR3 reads CASSRGGATEAFF. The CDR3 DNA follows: TGTGCCAGCAGCAGGGGAGGGGCCACAGAAGCTTTCTTT.

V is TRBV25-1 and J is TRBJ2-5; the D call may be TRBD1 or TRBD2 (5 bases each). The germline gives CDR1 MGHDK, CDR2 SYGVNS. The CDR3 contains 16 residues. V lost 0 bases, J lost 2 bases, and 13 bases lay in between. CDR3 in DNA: TGTGCCAGCAGTGAATATTTAGCGACAGAGCAAGAGACCCAGTACTTC. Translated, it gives CASSEYLATEQETQYF.

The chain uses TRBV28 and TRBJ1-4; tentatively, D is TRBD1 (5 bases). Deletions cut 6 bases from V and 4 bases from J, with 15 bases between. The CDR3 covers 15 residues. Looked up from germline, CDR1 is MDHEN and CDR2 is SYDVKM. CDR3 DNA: TGTGCCAGCAGCTCGGGGCCCTGGGGTAATGAAAAACTGTTTTTT. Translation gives CASSSGPWGNEKLFF.

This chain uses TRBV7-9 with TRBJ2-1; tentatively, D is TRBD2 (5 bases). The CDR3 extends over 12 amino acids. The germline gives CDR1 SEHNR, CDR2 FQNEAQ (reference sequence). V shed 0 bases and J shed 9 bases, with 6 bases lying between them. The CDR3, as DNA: TGTGCCAGCAGCTTAGCGAGCGGTGAGCAGTTCTTC. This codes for CASSLASGEQFF.

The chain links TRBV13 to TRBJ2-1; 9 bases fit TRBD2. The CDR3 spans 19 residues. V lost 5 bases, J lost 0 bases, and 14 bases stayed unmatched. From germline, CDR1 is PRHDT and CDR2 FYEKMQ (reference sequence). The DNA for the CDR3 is TGTGCCAGCAGCCTCCTACCAGCGGGAGGACACAGCTCCTACAATGAGCAGTTCTTC. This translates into CASSLLPAGGHSSYNEQFF.

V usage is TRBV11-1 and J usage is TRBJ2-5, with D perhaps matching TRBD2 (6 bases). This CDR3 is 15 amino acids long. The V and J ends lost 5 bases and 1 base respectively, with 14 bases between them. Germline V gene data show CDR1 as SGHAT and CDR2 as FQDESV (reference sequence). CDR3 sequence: CASSPLPGVQETQYF. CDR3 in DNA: TGTGCCAGCAGCCCACTCCCGGGGGTCCAAGAGACCCAGTACTTC.

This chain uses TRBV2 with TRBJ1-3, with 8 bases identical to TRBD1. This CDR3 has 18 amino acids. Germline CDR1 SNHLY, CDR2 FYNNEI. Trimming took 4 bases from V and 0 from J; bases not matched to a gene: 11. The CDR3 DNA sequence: TGTGCCAGCAGTGTGGGACAGGTTCTAATCGGCTCTGGAAACACCATATATTTT. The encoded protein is CASSVGQVLIGSGNTIYF.

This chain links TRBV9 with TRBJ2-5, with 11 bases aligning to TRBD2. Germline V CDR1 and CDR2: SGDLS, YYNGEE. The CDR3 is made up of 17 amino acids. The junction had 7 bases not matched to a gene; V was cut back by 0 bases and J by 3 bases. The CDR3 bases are TGTGCCAGCAGCGTAGCGGGACTAGCGGTGAGAGAAGAGACCCAGTACTTC. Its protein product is CASSVAGLAVREETQYF.

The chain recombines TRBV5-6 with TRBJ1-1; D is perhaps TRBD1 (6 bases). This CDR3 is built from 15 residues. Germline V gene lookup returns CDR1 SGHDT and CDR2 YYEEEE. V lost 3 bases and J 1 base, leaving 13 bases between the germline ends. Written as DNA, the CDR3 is TGTGCCAGCAGCTATGCCGGGACAACGAACACTGAAGCTTTCTTT. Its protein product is CASSYAGTTNTEAFF.

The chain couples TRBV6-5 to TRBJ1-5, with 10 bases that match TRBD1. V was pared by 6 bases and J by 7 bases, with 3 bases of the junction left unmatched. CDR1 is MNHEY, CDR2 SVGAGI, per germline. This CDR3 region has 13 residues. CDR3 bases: TGTGCCAGCAGCTGGGGACAGGGGCAGCCCCAGCATTTT. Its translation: CASSWGQGQPQHF.

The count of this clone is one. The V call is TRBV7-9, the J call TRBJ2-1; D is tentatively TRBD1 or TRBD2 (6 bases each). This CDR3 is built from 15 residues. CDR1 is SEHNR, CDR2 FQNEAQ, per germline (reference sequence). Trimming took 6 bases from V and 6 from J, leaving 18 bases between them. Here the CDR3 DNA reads TGTGCCAGCAGTTCTGAAGGAGGGGGTGGCAATGAGCAGTTCTTC. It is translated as CASSSEGGGGNEQFF.

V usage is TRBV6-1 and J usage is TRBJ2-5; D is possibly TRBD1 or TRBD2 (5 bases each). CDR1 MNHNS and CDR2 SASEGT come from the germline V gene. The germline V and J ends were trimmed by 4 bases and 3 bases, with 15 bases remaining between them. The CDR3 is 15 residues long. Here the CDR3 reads CASSVWGGPEETQYF. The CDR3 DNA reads TGTGCCAGCAGTGTTTGGGGCGGGCCAGAAGAGACCCAGTACTTC.

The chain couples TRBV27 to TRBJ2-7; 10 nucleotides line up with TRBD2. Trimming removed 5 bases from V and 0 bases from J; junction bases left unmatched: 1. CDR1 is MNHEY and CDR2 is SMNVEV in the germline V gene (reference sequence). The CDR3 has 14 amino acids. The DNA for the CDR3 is TGTGCCAGCAGTCCTAGCGGGAGCTCCTACGAGCAGTACTTC. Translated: CASSPSGSSYEQYF.